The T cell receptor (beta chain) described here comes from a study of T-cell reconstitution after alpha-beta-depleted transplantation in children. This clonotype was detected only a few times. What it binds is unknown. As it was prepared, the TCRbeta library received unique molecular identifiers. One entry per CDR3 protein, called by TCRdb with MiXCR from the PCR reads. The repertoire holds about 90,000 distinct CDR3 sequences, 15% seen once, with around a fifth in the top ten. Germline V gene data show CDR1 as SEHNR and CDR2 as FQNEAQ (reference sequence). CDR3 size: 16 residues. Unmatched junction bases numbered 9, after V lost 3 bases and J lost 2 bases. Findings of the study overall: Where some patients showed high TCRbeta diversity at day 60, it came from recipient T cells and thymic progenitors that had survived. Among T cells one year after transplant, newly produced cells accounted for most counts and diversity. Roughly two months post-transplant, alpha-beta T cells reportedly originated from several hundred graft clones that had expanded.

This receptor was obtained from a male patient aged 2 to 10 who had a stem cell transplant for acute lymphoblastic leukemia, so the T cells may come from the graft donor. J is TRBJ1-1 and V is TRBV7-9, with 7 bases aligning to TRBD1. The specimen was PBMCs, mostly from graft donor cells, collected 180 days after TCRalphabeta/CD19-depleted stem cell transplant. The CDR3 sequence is CASSLLGTGDNTEAFF. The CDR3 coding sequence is TGTGCCAGCAGCTTGTTGGGAACAGGGGATAACACTGAAGCTTTCTTT.